Below are 2 T cell receptor beta chains sequenced from a single sample in a study of T cells in women clearing cervical HPV infection. TCRdb's copy holds only in-frame clones and misses some; the assay was immunoSEQ multiplex PCR. This table lists tens of thousands of clones. The sample consisted of blood buffy coat. These receptors all stem from a woman aged 18 to 69 with a cervical HPV16 infection that either progressed to CIN3+ or cleared (not recorded which).

Worth noting for this clone: The read ends 3 residues early relative to the CDR3; the germline J gene fills the gap. V usage is TRBV10-3 and J usage is TRBJ2-5, with 7 bases identical to TRBD1. After removal of 6 bases from V and 4 bases from J, the junction contained 11 bases not matched to a gene. CDR1 is ENHRY, CDR2 SYGVKD, per germline. The CDR3 contains 15 residues. The sequenced part of the CDR3 DNA is TGTGCCATCAGCTTCGGGACAGACCCCAGAGAGACC. Protein sequence: CAISFGTDPRET. The whole CDR3 sequence reads CAISFGTDPRETQYF.

As regards this clone: The observed sequence ends 3 residues before the CDR3 terminus, with the missing tail filled in from the germline J gene. This chain joins TRBV20-1 and TRBJ1-5, with 9 bases that match TRBD1. The CDR3 covers 17 residues. The V gene's germline CDR1 is DFQATT and CDR2 SNEGSKA (reference sequence). Unmatched junction bases numbered 10, after V lost 0 bases and J lost 4 bases. CDR3 bases read: TGCAGTGCTAGAGAGGACAGGGGACCCCTCGGAAATCAGCCC. Translation gives CSAREDRGPLGNQP. The full CDR3 reads CSAREDRGPLGNQPQHF.